The source of this TCR beta chain is a study of blood T cell repertoires in COVID-19. Study context: Samples of COVID-19 (acute and convalescent) were obtained from the United States, Italy and Spain. Sources were T cells, B-cell-depleted T cells, or PBMCs; the material itself was cDNA or gDNA.

Per the authors' pipeline: Estimated nucleated cell counts came from reference gene primer amplification. Libraries were prepared by immunoSEQ multiplex PCR; TCRdb keeps only in-frame clonotypes and omits some of them. The V and J calls and clone size come from that table; D and trimming were worked out from the DNA. The data contain roughly 220,000 clones, roughly four fifths of them singletons. Sequences were obtained from peripheral blood. The clonotype was recovered from a woman aged 30 to 39 who had recovered from COVID-19.

CDR3 sequence: CASSSRSHNQPQHF. CDR3 in DNA: TGTGCCAGCAGCTCCCGAAGCCACAATCAGCCCCAGCATTTT. The chain couples TRBV7-8 to TRBJ1-5, with D unclear. The CDR3 spans 14 residues. Between the trimmed V and J ends, which lost 4 bases and 3 bases, there was a span of 10 bases. CDR1 SGHVS and CDR2 FQNEAQ come from the germline V gene.